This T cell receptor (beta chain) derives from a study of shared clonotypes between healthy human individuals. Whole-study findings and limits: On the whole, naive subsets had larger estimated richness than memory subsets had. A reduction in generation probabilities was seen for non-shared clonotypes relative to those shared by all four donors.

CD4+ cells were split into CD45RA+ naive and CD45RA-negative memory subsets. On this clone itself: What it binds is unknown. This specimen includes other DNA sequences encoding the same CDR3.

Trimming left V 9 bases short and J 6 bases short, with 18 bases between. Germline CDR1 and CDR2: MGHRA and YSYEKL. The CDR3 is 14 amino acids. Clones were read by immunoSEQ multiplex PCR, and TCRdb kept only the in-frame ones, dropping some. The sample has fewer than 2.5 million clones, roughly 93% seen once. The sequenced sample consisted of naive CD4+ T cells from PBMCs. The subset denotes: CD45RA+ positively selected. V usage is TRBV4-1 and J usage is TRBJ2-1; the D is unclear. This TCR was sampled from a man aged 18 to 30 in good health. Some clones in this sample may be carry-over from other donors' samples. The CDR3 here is CASSSSTLFNEQFF. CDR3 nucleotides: TGCGCCAGTAGCTCTTCGACCCTCTTCAATGAGCAGTTCTTC.